The 30 T cell receptor beta chains in this list originate from one sample, sequenced in a study of T-cell memory formation after mild COVID-19. MiXCR, applied by TCRdb to the 5' RACE reads, yields one record per CDR3 protein. The sample includes fewer than 650,000 distinct CDR3 sequences, roughly 17% of them seen just once. The sample comprised PBMCs or a T cell subset sorted from them (not recorded which). These receptors all stem from an adult woman who had mild COVID-19 (a few samples of this study predate the infection). Cell type and time point are not known.

This chain uses TRBV27 with TRBJ2-3, with 7 bases matching TRBD2. The CDR3 covers 15 residues. The trim removed 9 bases at V and 2 bases at J, leaving 11 bases unmatched. In germline, CDR1 is MNHEY, CDR2 SMNVEV (reference sequence). The CDR3 DNA follows: TGTGCCAGTACCTTCTGGGGGGGTGCCACAGATACGCAGTATTTT. Amino acid sequence: CASTFWGGATDTQYF.

This clonotype was found many times. The CDR3 sequence is CASSYSGTSSGKDTQYF. Written as DNA, the CDR3 is TGTGCCAGCAGTTACTCGGGGACCTCGAGCGGTAAAGATACGCAGTATTTT. The chain combines TRBV6-6 with TRBJ2-3; D might be TRBD1 or TRBD2, each matching 5 bases. CDR1 MNHNY and CDR2 SVGAGI come from the germline V gene (reference sequence). The length of the CDR3 is 17 residues. Trimming removed 0 bases at V and 5 bases at J, with 18 bases between.

The chain carries TRBV7-9 and TRBJ2-2; the D gene is possibly TRBD1 (6 bases). Germline CDR1 reads SEHNR; CDR2 reads FQNEAQ (reference sequence). This CDR3 region has 14 residues. Trimming took off 5 bases at V and 1 base at J, with 8 bases between the two ends. The CDR3 spells CASSVGQNTGELFF. Here the CDR3 DNA reads TGTGCCAGCAGCGTGGGACAGAACACCGGGGAGCTGTTTTTT. The variable domain in full, completed from reference TRBV7-9 and TRBJ2-2, reads DTGVSQNPRHKITKRGQNVTFRCDPISEHNRLYWYRQTLGQGPEFLTYFQNEAQLEKSRLLSDRFSAERPKGSFSTLEIQRTEQGDSAMYLCASSVGQNTGELFFGEGSRLTVL.

The chain employs TRBV15 and TRBJ1-4; D unresolved. The germline V gene has CDR1 LNHNV and CDR2 YYDKDF (reference sequence). The CDR3 totals 16 residues. V was trimmed by 3 bases and J by 1 base, leaving 12 bases between them. The CDR3 nucleotides are TGTGCCACCAGCAGGAGTCCCTACGAAACTAATGAAAAACTGTTTTTT. Protein product: CATSRSPYETNEKLFF.

CDR3 sequence: CSAVKAGLRLTDTQYF. The CDR3 nucleotides are TGCAGTGCCGTAAAGGCCGGACTACGACTTACAGATACGCAGTATTTT. This sequence joins TRBV20-1 and TRBJ2-3, with D possibly TRBD2 on 6 matching bases. Germline V gene lookup returns CDR1 DFQATT and CDR2 SNEGSKA (reference sequence). This CDR3 has 16 amino acids. Trimming removed 6 bases from V and 3 bases from J, with 22 bases in between.

Concerning this clonotype: This is likely a read error, given that the CDR3 carries no conserved phenylalanine or tryptophan at its end. The V gene is TRBV19, the J gene TRBJ1-6; TRBD1 matches at 10 bases. Germline V gene data show CDR1 as LNHDA and CDR2 as SQIVND (reference sequence). The trim removed 7 bases at V and 7 bases at J, leaving 4 bases unmatched. CDR3 length: 14 residues. The CDR3, as DNA: TGTGCCAGTACCCCGGGACAGGGGAATTCACCCCTCCACCTT. Translation: CASTPGQGNSPLHL.

This clonotype was seen repeatedly, ten times or more. The chain combines TRBV4-2 with TRBJ2-1; no clear D. The CDR3 totals 19 residues. The germline CDR1 and CDR2 sequences are LGHNA and YNFKEQ. Trimming shortened V by 3 bases and J by 5 bases, and 26 bases separated the two germline ends. For the CDR3, the DNA is TGTGCCAGCAGCCACAGAGGATCAGAGTTACCTAGGTGGGACAATGAGCAGTTCTTC. Translated: CASSHRGSELPRWDNEQFF.

The CDR3 sequence is CASSPKGDQYGYTF. The CDR3 region has the DNA TGTGCCAGCAGCCCAAAGGGGGATCAATATGGCTACACCTTC. The gene calls are TRBV12-3 or TRBV12-4 and TRBJ1-2, with a possible D match to TRBD1 (6 bases). There are 14 residues in the CDR3. The V end lost 6 bases, the J end lost 5 bases, and 16 bases lay between the germline ends.

The V gene is TRBV7-7, the J gene TRBJ2-7, with D perhaps TRBD2 (6 bases). Germline CDR1 SSHAT, CDR2 FNYEAQ (reference sequence). There are 14 residues in the CDR3. V shed 5 bases and J shed 1 base, with 12 bases lying between them. This CDR3 is CASSPGEGSYEQYF. The CDR3 nucleotides read TGTGCCAGCAGCCCGGGGGAAGGGTCCTACGAGCAGTACTTC. The full variable domain, completed using reference TRBV7-7 and TRBJ2-7, is GAGVSQSPRYKVTKRGQDVTLRCDPISSHATLYWYQQALGQGPEFLTYFNYEAQPDKSGLPSDRFSAERPEGSISTLTIQRTEQRDSAMYRCASSPGEGSYEQYFGPGTRLTVT.

This clonotype was seen a handful of times. This sequence joins TRBV15 and TRBJ2-3; D is uncertain. The V gene's germline CDR1 is LNHNV and CDR2 YYDKDF (reference sequence). V was cut by 2 bases and J by 2 bases, with 11 bases left in between. This CDR3 is 15 amino acids long. The chain's CDR3 is CATSRTLEPTDTQYF. Here the CDR3 DNA reads TGTGCCACCAGCAGAACCCTGGAGCCCACAGATACGCAGTATTTT. Full variable domain (outside the CDR3, taken from reference TRBV15 and TRBJ2-3): DAMVIQNPRYQVTQFGKPVTLSCSQTLNHNVMYWYQQKSSQAPKLLFHYYDKDFNNEADTPDNFQSRRPNTSFCFLDIRSPGLGDTAMYLCATSRTLEPTDTQYFGPGTRLTVL.

The chain uses TRBV7-9 and TRBJ2-1; a weak D match, TRBD1 (6 bases). The CDR3 runs to 15 residues. V was trimmed by 6 bases and J by 1 base, leaving 13 bases between them. Germline loops: CDR1 SEHNR, CDR2 FQNEAQ (reference sequence). As DNA, the CDR3 is TGTGCCAGCAGTCCCCAGGGGCTATCCTACAATGAGCAGTTCTTC. The encoded protein is CASSPQGLSYNEQFF.

The CDR3, as DNA: TGTGCCAGCAGTTACTCGATGGCAGGGACCTACGAGCAGTACTTC. Translated: CASSYSMAGTYEQYF. This sequence joins TRBV6-2 or TRBV6-3 and TRBJ2-7, with a possible D match to TRBD1 (5 bases). The CDR3 contains 15 residues. Germline values: CDR1 MNHEY, CDR2 SVGEGT. V lost 0 bases and J 2 bases, leaving 11 bases between the germline ends.

The rearrangement links TRBV6-9 to TRBJ2-3, with D tentatively TRBD1 (5 bases). The CDR3 runs to 14 residues. CDR1 and CDR2 from the germline V gene are MNHGY and SVAAGI. V was shortened by 9 bases and J by 0 bases, with 13 bases between the two germline ends. The CDR3 sequence is CARARESSTDTQYF. The CDR3 coding sequence is TGTGCCAGGGCCAGGGAATCCAGCACAGATACGCAGTATTTT.

J is TRBJ2-3 and V is TRBV6-5; no clear D gene. Trimming took off 5 bases at V and 4 bases at J, with 7 bases between the two ends. This CDR3 is built from 12 residues. CDR1 MNHEY and CDR2 SVGAGI come from the germline V gene. CDR3 DNA: TGTGCCAGCAGTCCTACAGCAGATACGCAGTATTTT. Its protein is CASSPTADTQYF.

V usage is TRBV18 and J usage is TRBJ1-3; D may be TRBD1 (5 bases). Trimming left V 0 bases short and J 1 base short, with 13 bases between. This CDR3 region has 17 residues. Germline lookup yields CDR1 KGHSH and CDR2 LQKENI. Written as DNA, the CDR3 is TGTGCCAGCTCACCACCGGACGGGGGACCTTCTGGAAACACCATATATTTT. Encoded protein: CASSPPDGGPSGNTIYF. Based on the CDR3 plus reference TRBV18 and TRBJ1-3, the full variable domain is NAGVMQNPRHLVRRRGQEARLRCSPMKGHSHVYWYRQLPEEGLKFMVYLQKENIIDESGMPKERFSAEFPKEGPSILRIQQVVRGDSAAYFCASSPPDGGPSGNTIYFGEGSWLTVV.

The chain employs TRBV7-2 and TRBJ2-7; no reliable D call. The CDR3 spans 13 residues. Trimming stripped 2 bases from V and 2 bases from J, with 7 bases between. Germline CDR1 reads SGHTA; CDR2 reads FQGNSA. DNA of the CDR3: TGTGCCAGCAGCTTATTCGGACCCTACGAGCAGTACTTC. Its translation: CASSLFGPYEQYF.

The sample holds a few counts of this clonotype. The chain has TRBV28 and TRBJ2-7; D call uncertain. Trimming removed 7 bases from V and 6 bases from J, with 10 bases in between. This CDR3 region has 11 residues. From germline, CDR1 is MDHEN and CDR2 SYDVKM. The CDR3 loop is CASTLEAEQYF. The CDR3 coding sequence is TGTGCCAGCACCCTAGAGGCCGAGCAGTACTTC. The full variable domain, its missing parts supplied by reference TRBV28 and TRBJ2-7, is DVKVTQSSRYLVKRTGEKVFLECVQDMDHENMFWYRQDPGLGLRLIYFSYDVKMKEKGDIPEGYSVSREKKERFSLILESASTNQTSMYLCASTLEAEQYFGPGTRLTVT.

This clonotype was recorded once. An end of the junction does not agree with germline; a read error may underlie this. The chain couples TRBV6-1 to TRBJ1-5, with a weak D call TRBD1 (6 bases). This CDR3 region has 14 residues. Germline lookup yields CDR1 MNHNS and CDR2 SASEGT. The CDR3 here is CASSEIRSRGDRNF. The CDR3, as DNA: TGTGCCAGCAGTGAAATTCGGAGCAGGGGAGATCGGAATTTT.

V usage is TRBV7-6 and J usage is TRBJ1-1; maybe TRBD1 (5 bases). CDR1 and CDR2 from the germline V gene are SGHVS and FNYEAQ. V was trimmed by 5 bases and J by 6 bases, leaving 16 bases between them. The CDR3 covers 14 residues. The CDR3 loop is CASSHYGRDAEAFF. In DNA form, the CDR3 reads TGTGCCAGCAGCCATTATGGGCGGGACGCTGAAGCTTTCTTT. The variable domain in full, completed from reference TRBV7-6 and TRBJ1-1, reads GAGVSQSPRYKVTKRGQDVALRCDPISGHVSLYWYRQALGQGPEFLTYFNYEAQQDKSGLPNDRFSAERPEGSISTLTIQRTEQRDSAMYRCASSHYGRDAEAFFGQGTRLTVV.

Only a few counts were recorded for this clonotype. V usage is TRBV24-1 and J usage is TRBJ2-3; TRBD2 might be the D (5 bases). This CDR3 has 18 residues. The V and J ends lost 4 bases and 2 bases respectively, with 21 bases between them. Per germline, CDR1 KGHDR and CDR2 SFDVKD. The CDR3 sequence is CATSDQPVMDSYTDTQYF. CDR3 DNA: TGTGCCACCAGTGACCAACCCGTAATGGACTCTTACACAGATACGCAGTATTTT.

In its sample, this clonotype was seen a few times. J is TRBJ2-7 and V is TRBV7-3; 10 bases are a match to TRBD2. The CDR3 has 14 amino acids. Germline V gene sequence: CDR1 SGHTA, CDR2 FQGTGA. V trimming: 7 bases; J trimming: 7 bases; junction bases outside the gene matches: 10. CDR3 nucleotide sequence: TGTGCCAGCAAACCTAGCGGGAGCTCGGGTGAGCAGTACTTC. Amino acids: CASKPSGSSGEQYF.

A word on this clonotype: An end of the junction differs from the germline gene, which may be a read error. The genes are TRBV29-1 and TRBJ2-3; maybe TRBD1 (5 bases). CDR1 SQVTM and CDR2 ANQGSEA come from the germline V gene. The length of the CDR3 is 12 residues. The CDR3 spells CSVVGFTGTQYF. The CDR3 DNA sequence: TGCAGCGTTGTCGGATTCACAGGTACGCAGTATTTT.

This clonotype was seen a single time. This rearrangement joins TRBV18 to TRBJ1-2; D is possibly TRBD1 (6 bases). V shed 1 base and J shed 4 bases, with 13 bases lying between them. Germline CDR1 reads KGHSH; CDR2 reads LQKENI. CDR3 size: 15 residues. The CDR3 spells CASSPRPRQVYGYTF. Here the CDR3 DNA reads TGTGCCAGCTCACCACGGCCGCGACAGGTCTATGGCTACACCTTC.

This clonotype was counted only a few times. Its ends do not fully match the called genes, so a read error is possible. This chain joins TRBV11-1 and TRBJ2-1; D is possibly TRBD2 (6 bases). CDR1 is SGHAT, CDR2 FQDESV, per germline (reference sequence). The length of the CDR3 is 14 residues. CDR3 protein: CASSLVPGVSSPGF. Here the CDR3 DNA reads TGTGCCAGCAGCTTAGTTCCGGGGGTTAGCTCGCCTGGCTTC.

This clonotype occurred a few times. CDR3 in amino acids: CASRSSGSTHEQYF. The CDR3 DNA reads TGCGCCAGCAGGAGTAGTGGGTCAACCCACGAGCAGTACTTC. V gene TRBV5-1 combines with J gene TRBJ2-7; D gene ambiguous. This CDR3 has 14 residues. V gave up 5 bases and J gave up 5 bases, with 17 bases separating them. The germline gives CDR1 SGHRS, CDR2 YFSETQ.

The V and J genes are TRBV6-2 or TRBV6-3 and TRBJ1-6, with 8 bases aligning to TRBD1. The V segment lost 0 bases and the J segment 7 bases; nucleotides outside the gene matches: 2. The germline gives CDR1 MNHEY, CDR2 SVGEGT. The CDR3 spans 15 residues. CDR3 nucleotides: TGTGCCAGCAGTTACTCGACAGGGGCAAATTCACCCCTCCACTTT. It encodes CASSYSTGANSPLHF.

The chain employs TRBV6-2 or TRBV6-3 and TRBJ2-7; D gene ambiguous. CDR3 length equals 12 residues. The V end lost 6 bases, the J end lost 6 bases, and 12 bases lay between the germline ends. The germline CDR1 and CDR2 sequences are MNHEY and SVGEGT. Here the CDR3 reads CASRESPREQYF. The CDR3 DNA is TGTGCCAGCAGAGAATCCCCACGCGAGCAGTACTTC.

V gene TRBV29-1 combines with J gene TRBJ2-7; maybe TRBD2 (6 bases). Looked up from germline, CDR1 is SQVTM and CDR2 is ANQGSEA. The CDR3 loop spans 14 amino acids. Trimming pared 7 bases from V and 5 bases from J, leaving 21 bases between. CDR3 amino acids: CSANMEGLTHEQYF. The CDR3 nucleotides are TGCAGCGCGAATATGGAGGGACTTACCCACGAGCAGTACTTC.

This clonotype showed up just a few times. The chain joins TRBV7-6 to TRBJ2-6, with a tentative D call TRBD1 (6 bases). V shed 3 bases and J shed 0 bases, with 30 bases lying between them. The CDR3 loop spans 23 amino acids. The germline V gene has CDR1 SGHVS and CDR2 FNYEAQ. Written as DNA, the CDR3 is TGTGCCAGCAGCTTCCTTCCTCCCGTTATGCCAGGGGTGCTTTTCTCTGGGGCCAACGTCCTGACTTTC. It codes for CASSFLPPVMPGVLFSGANVLTF.

This clonotype was detected only a few times. V usage is TRBV5-6 and J usage is TRBJ1-1, with D hard to call. V shed 4 bases and J shed 1 base, with 20 bases lying between them. The V gene's germline CDR1 is SGHDT and CDR2 YYEEEE. This CDR3 comprises 17 residues. CDR3 protein: CASSAMGREISNTEAFF. CDR3 coding DNA: TGTGCCAGCAGCGCAATGGGAAGAGAGATATCGAACACTGAAGCTTTCTTT.